This TCR beta chain is drawn from a study of HIV-infected patients and healthy controls. This clonotype has at least ten counts. cDNA was made from about 510 ng RNA using alpha and beta constant primers. Using multiplexing indices, alpha and beta chain libraries were generated apart by chain-specific third strand synthesis. One entry per CDR3 protein, called by TCRdb with MiXCR from the 5' RACE reads. The table lists roughly 9,400 distinct CDR3 sequences, 8.7% of them singletons, with under 25% in the top ten. Follow-up blood was drawn about 14 weeks, roughly three months, after antiretroviral therapy began. All unsorted peripheral T cells were captured because whole blood was used without fractionation. Sequencing was performed on blood, taken during antiretroviral therapy. The clonotype was recovered from an adult with HIV infection.

In nucleotides, the CDR3 is TGCAGCGTCGGCGGAGGGTCTGGGGAAAAACTGTTTTTT. Translated, it gives CSVGGGSGEKLFF. The J gene is TRBJ1-4, the V gene TRBV29-1; D ambiguous. The CDR3 runs to 13 residues. The V end was cut by 6 bases, the J end by 8 bases, with 16 bases between. Germline V gene lookup returns CDR1 SQVTM and CDR2 ANQGSEA.